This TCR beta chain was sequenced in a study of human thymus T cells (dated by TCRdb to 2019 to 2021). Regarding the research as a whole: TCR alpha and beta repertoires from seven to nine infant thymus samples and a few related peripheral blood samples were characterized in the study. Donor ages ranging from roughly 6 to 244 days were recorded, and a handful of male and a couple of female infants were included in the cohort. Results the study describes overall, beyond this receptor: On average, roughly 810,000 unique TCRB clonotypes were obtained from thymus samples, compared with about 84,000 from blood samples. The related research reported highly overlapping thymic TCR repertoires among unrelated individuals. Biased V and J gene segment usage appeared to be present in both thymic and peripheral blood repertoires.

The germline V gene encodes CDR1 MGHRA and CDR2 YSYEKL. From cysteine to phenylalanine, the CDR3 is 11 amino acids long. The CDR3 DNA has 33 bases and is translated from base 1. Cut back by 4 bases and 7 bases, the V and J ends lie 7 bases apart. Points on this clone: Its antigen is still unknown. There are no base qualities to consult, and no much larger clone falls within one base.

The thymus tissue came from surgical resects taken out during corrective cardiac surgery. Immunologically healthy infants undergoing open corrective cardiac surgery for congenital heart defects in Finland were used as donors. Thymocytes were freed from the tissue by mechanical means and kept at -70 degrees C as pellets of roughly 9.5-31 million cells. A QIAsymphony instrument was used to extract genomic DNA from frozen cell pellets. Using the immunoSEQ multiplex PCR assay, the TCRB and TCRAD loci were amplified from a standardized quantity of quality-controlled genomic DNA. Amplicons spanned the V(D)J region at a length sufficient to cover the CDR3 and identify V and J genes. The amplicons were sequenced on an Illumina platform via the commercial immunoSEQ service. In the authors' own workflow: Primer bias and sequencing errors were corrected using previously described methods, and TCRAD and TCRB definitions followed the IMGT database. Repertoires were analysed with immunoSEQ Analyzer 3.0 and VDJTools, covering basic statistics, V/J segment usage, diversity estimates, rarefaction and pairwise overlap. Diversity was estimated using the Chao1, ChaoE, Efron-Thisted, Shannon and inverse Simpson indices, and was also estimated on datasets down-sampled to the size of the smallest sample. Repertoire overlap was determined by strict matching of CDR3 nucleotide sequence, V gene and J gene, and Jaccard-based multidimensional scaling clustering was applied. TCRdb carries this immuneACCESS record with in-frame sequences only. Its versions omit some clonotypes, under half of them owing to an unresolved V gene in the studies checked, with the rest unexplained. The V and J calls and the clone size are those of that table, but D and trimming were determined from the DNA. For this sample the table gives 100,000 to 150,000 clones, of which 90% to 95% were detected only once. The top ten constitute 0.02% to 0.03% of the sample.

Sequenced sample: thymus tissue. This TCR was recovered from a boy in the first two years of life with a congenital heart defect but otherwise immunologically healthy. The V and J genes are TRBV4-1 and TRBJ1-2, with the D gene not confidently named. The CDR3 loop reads CASSPGSGYTF. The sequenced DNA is TGCGCCAGCAGCCCCGGGTCTGGCTACACCTTC.